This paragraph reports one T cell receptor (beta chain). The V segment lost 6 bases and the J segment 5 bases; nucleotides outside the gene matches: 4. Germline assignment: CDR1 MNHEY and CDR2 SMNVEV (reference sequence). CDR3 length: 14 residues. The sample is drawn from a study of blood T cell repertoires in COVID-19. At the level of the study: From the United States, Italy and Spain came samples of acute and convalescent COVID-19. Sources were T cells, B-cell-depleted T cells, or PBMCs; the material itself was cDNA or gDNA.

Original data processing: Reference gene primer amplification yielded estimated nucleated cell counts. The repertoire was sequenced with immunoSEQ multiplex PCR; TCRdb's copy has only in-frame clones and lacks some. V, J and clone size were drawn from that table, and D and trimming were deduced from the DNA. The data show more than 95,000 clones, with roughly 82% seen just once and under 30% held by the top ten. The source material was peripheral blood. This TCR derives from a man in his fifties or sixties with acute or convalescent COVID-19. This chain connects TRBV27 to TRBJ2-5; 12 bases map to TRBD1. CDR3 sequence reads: CASRGTGGRETQYF. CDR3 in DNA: TGTGCCAGCAGGGGGACAGGGGGCCGGGAGACCCAGTACTTC.